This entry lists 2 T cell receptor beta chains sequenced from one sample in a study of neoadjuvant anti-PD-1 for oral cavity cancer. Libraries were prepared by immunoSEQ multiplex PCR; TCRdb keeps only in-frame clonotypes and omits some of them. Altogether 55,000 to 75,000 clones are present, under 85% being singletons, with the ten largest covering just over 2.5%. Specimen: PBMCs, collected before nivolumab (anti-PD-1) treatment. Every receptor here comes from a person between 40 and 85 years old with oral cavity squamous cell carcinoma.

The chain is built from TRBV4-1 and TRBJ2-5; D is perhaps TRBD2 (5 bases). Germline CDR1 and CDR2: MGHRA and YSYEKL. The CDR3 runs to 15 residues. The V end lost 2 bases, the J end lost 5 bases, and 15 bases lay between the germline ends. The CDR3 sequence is CASSQQDYPKETQYF. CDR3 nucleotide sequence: TGCGCCAGCAGCCAACAAGACTACCCGAAGGAGACCCAGTACTTC.

This chain's CDR3 is CATNDRGLTDTQYF. The CDR3 nucleotides read TGTGCCACCAATGACAGGGGGCTGACAGATACGCAGTATTTT. The chain carries TRBV6-1 and TRBJ2-3; 10 nucleotides agree with TRBD1. CDR1 and CDR2 (germline): MNHNS, SASEGT. The CDR3 contains 14 residues. V lost 10 bases to trimming and J lost 3 bases; unmatched junction nucleotides: 7.